This record concerns one T cell receptor (beta chain) sequence. Antigen specificity is unknown. The data belong to a study of T cell responses to AZD1222 COVID-19 vaccine. Study-level points and caveats: There were repertoire samples only from the period after the peak T cell response. The study reported that nearly half of spike-specific TCRs target unmutated variant regions.

After removal of 0 bases from V and 5 bases from J, the junction contained 9 bases not matched to a gene. The CDR3 totals 16 residues. Germline loops: CDR1 MRHNA, CDR2 SNTAGT. The protocol was immunoSEQ multiplex PCR, while the TCRdb copy is restricted to in-frame clones and leaves out a portion. The sample includes 150,000 or so clones, about 91% of them seen just once. The clonotype originates from an adult in good health. This chain connects TRBV6-4 to TRBJ2-5; 7 nucleotides align to TRBD2. The sequencing here drew on peripheral blood, taken on day 0 of AZD1222 vaccination. CDR3: CASSDSCGGPGETQYF. CDR3 DNA: TGTGCCAGCAGTGACTCCTGCGGGGGTCCCGGGGAGACCCAGTACTTC.